These T cell receptor beta chains were read from a single sample in a study of beta chain features in type 1 diabetes. The assay was immunoSEQ multiplex PCR, and TCRdb's table has in-frame clones only and misses some. The sample shows 250,000 to 350,000 clones, roughly 15% of them seen only once. Input material: naive CD4+ T cells from blood. The receptors come from a man aged 18 to 35 with type 1 diabetes. Both conserved end residues are part of each CDR3. D genes are given only for firm matches. Rows may omit the clone size; those that give it use once, few, many or a size class.

TRBJ2-1 | - | - | TRBV18 | TGTGCCAGCTCATCTGACAGGTGGGGGTCCAATGAGCAGTTCTTC | CASSSDRWGSNEQFF
TRBJ1-1 | - | - | TRBV23-1 | TGCGCCAGCAGCCCGCGGGGGGGGGAGGCATTGTACACTGAAGCTTTCTTT | CASSPRGGEALYTEAFF
TRBJ2-1 | - | - | TRBV18 | TGTGCCAGCTCGCCCCTAAGCGGGCGCTACAATGAGCAGTTCTTC | CASSPLSGRYNEQFF
TRBJ2-7 | few | - | TRBV12-5 | TGTGCTAGTGGTTTCAGCGTATCCTACGAGCAGTACTTC | CASGFSVSYEQYF
TRBJ2-3 | few | TRBD1 | TRBV6-5 | TGTGCCAGCAGACCCCTCGGACAGGGGCATACGCAGTATTTT | CASRPLGQGHTQYF
TRBJ1-5 | few | TRBD1 | TRBV30 | TGTGCCTGGACAGGACAGGGGATCAATCAGCCCCAGCATTTT | CAWTGQGINQPQHF
TRBJ2-2 | few | - | TRBV30 | TGTGCCTGGGGGCCCGGGGAGCTGTTTTTT | CAWGPGELFF
TRBJ1-2 | - | - | TRBV19 | TGTGCCAGTAGTACCAGGCCCGGGGGAGCTAACTATGGCTACACCTTC | CASSTRPGGANYGYTF
TRBJ2-1 | few | - | TRBV5-1 | TGCGCCAGCAGCTTGCGGCAGGCCCCCTACAATGAGCAGTTCTTC | CASSLRQAPYNEQFF
TRBJ2-3 | - | - | TRBV7-2 | TGTGCCAGCAGCTTACAGGCAGGGTCGGATACGCAGTATTTT | CASSLQAGSDTQYF
TRBJ2-3 | - | TRBD2 | TRBV10-3 | TGTGCCATCGGGACTAGCGGCACAGATACGCAGTATTTT | CAIGTSGTDTQYF
TRBJ2-3 | few | - | TRBV10-3 | TGTGCCATCAGTGAGGCCCGACAGGCAGATACGCAGTATTTT | CAISEARQADTQYF
TRBJ1-5 | - | TRBD1 | TRBV19 | TGTGCCAGTAGTATGTCTCGGGACAGCAGCAATCAGCCCCAGCATTTT | CASSMSRDSSNQPQHF
TRBJ1-6 | few | TRBD1 | TRBV18 | TGTGCCAGCTCACCGGGAACAGGGGGTAATAATTCACCCCTCCACTTT | CASSPGTGGNNSPLHF
TRBJ1-1 | few | - | TRBV29-1 | TGCAGCGCCTACCCGACACCGAACACTGAAGCTTTCTTT | CSAYPTPNTEAFF
TRBJ2-3 | few | TRBD2 | TRBV30 | TGTGCCTGGAGTTCCCGTACTAGCGAAAGCACAGATACGCAGTATTTT | CAWSSRTSESTDTQYF
TRBJ2-1 | - | - | TRBV4-2 | TGTGCCAGCAGCCAGGAATTACTAGCCCGCGAGCAGTTCTTC | CASSQELLAREQFF
TRBJ2-5 | - | - | TRBV7-9 | TGTGCCAGCAGCTTAGCGCGCGAACGGGGGACCCAGTACTTC | CASSLARERGTQYF
TRBJ2-5 | few | TRBD1 | TRBV6-1 | TGTGCCAGCAGCAAGGACAGGGGCCGGGAGACCCAGTACTTC | CASSKDRGRETQYF
TRBJ2-7 | few | TRBD1 | TRBV5-5 | TGTGCCAGCAGTCCCGGGACAGGGAATTTGCAGTACTTC | CASSPGTGNLQYF
TRBJ2-1 | - | TRBD2 | TRBV29-1 | TGCAGCGTTGAATCGAAGGGACTAGCGGGACCCTACAATGAGCAGTTCTTC | CSVESKGLAGPYNEQFF
TRBJ2-7 | - | - | TRBV4-3 | TGCGCCAGCAGCCTCGGATTTGCCACAGGCAACGAGCAGTACTTC | CASSLGFATGNEQYF
TRBJ2-7 | - | TRBD2 | TRBV2 | TGTGCCAGCAGGAGCGGGAGTAGCTCCTACGAGCAGTACTTC | CASRSGSSSYEQYF
TRBJ2-1 | few | - | TRBV5-4 | TGTGCCAGCAGCTTGGCAGGGGTGATAGGGAAAGAGCAGTTCTTC | CASSLAGVIGKEQFF
TRBJ2-5 | few | TRBD1 | TRBV30 | TGTGCCTGGAGCCACGGGACAGGGGAAGAGACCCAGTACTTC | CAWSHGTGEETQYF
TRBJ2-3 | few | TRBD2 | TRBV5-4 | TGTGCCGGCGCGGGGGTTGGCACAGATACGCAGTATTTT | CAGAGVGTDTQYF
TRBJ2-1 | - | TRBD2 | TRBV6-6 | TGTGCCAGCAGTTACTCGGGACTAGCGGTGAGCAATGAGCAGTTCTTC | CASSYSGLAVSNEQFF